A selection of T cell receptor beta chains follows, all from one sample in a study of OX40 agonist ivuxolimab in advanced cancers. TCRdb keeps only in-frame clones here, not all; method: immunoSEQ multiplex PCR. The data hold over 65,000 clones, with 90% observed a single time. Sample: CD4+ or CD8+ T cells sorted from blood, taken in a trial of the OX40 agonist ivuxolimab. Every receptor here comes from an adult with an advanced solid tumor such as melanoma, head and neck, liver or kidney cancer. Both conserved end residues are part of each CDR3. A D gene is named only where the DNA matches it firmly. Rows may omit the clone size; those that give it use once, few, many or a size class.

TRBJ1-2 | NA | 15 | TRBV2 | NA | TGTGCCAGCAGTCAGGACAGCAGCTTTAACTATGGCTACACCTTC | CASSQDSSFNYGYTF
TRBJ2-5 | NA | 18 | TRBV7-9 | NA | TGTGCCAGCAGTCAAACAGGGGGCCGCAGCGGGGGCCAAGAGACCCAGTACTTC | CASSQTGGRSGGQETQYF
TRBJ2-2 | NA | 15 | TRBV30 | NA | TGTGCCTGGAGAGCCGGGACAACACCAACCGGGGAGCTGTTTTTT | CAWRAGTTPTGELFF
TRBJ2-3 | NA | 20 | TRBV18 | TRBD2 | TGTGCCAGCTCTCCCCTTCCCGGGACTAGCGGGGCGTCTAGCACAGATACGCAGTATTTT | CASSPLPGTSGASSTDTQYF
TRBJ2-5 | once | 15 | TRBV10-2 | TRBD1 | TGCGCCAGCAGTGCGATCGGACAGGCGTCGGAGACCCAGTACTTC | CASSAIGQASETQYF
TRBJ2-3 | once | 12 | TRBV7-2 | NA | TGTGCCAGCAGCTTACCCCCAGATACGCAGTATTTT | CASSLPPDTQYF
TRBJ1-2 | NA | 14 | TRBV5-1 | TRBD1 | TGCGCCAGCAGCTTGGAGGGACAGACCTATGGCTACACCTTC | CASSLEGQTYGYTF
TRBJ1-1 | NA | 14 | TRBV28 | NA | TGTGCCAGCAGTTTTTCGCTCCGGAGCACTGAAGCTTTCTTT | CASSFSLRSTEAFF
TRBJ2-7 | NA | 14 | TRBV6-6 | TRBD1 | TGTGCCAGCAGTTACGGACAGGGCCTCGTTGAGCAGTACTTC | CASSYGQGLVEQYF
TRBJ2-2 | NA | 18 | TRBV10-1 | TRBD2 | TGCGCCACTTCCGGACTAGCGGGGGGGCATAAGTCTACCGGGGAGCTGTTTTTT | CATSGLAGGHKSTGELFF
TRBJ2-2 | NA | 15 | TRBV2 | NA | TGTGCCAGCAGTGAATGGGGGGGGCCAACCGGGGAGCTGTTTTTT | CASSEWGGPTGELFF
TRBJ1-5 | few | 14 | TRBV7-2 | NA | TGTGCCAGCAGCTTAAAGTATCGAGATCAGCCCCAGCATTTT | CASSLKYRDQPQHF
TRBJ1-5 | NA | 14 | TRBV2 | NA | TGTGCCAGCAGAGTGGGTTTGAGCAATCAGCCCCAGCATTTT | CASRVGLSNQPQHF
TRBJ1-4 | NA | 16 | TRBV4-2 | TRBD1 | TGTGCCAGCAGCCAAGCGACAGGGGGCGAGGCAGAAAAACTGTTTTTT | CASSQATGGEAEKLFF